Presented here are 8 T cell receptor beta chains from one specimen sequenced in a study of shared clonotypes between healthy human individuals. The data were produced by immunoSEQ multiplex PCR, yet TCRdb's version contains in-frame clones alone and is incomplete. The data contain around 600,000 clones, roughly 95% of them singletons. CD45RO-negative cells were positively selected for CCR7, leaving out terminally differentiated effector memory CD45RA+ cells. Specimen: naive CD8+ T cells sorted from blood. These receptors originate from a woman between 25 and 40 years old in good health.

This chain uses TRBV27 with TRBJ2-7, with 7 bases matching TRBD1. Per the germline V gene, CDR1 is MNHEY and CDR2 is SMNVEV (reference sequence). This CDR3 contains 14 residues. Trimming took 6 bases from V and 0 from J; bases not matched to a gene: 5. In DNA form, the CDR3 reads TGTGCCAGCAGGGGACAGTCGAGCTCCTACGAGCAGTACTTC. This encodes CASRGQSSSYEQYF.

V gene TRBV12-1 combines with J gene TRBJ2-7; the D call of TRBD1 is as the table states it, not checked on the DNA. TRBV12-1 is a pseudogene. The CDR3 contains 14 residues. CDR3 sequence: CASSYGARGNEQYF. CDR3 sequence (DNA): TGTGCCAGCAGTTACGGTGCCAGGGGAAACGAGCAGTACTTC.

On this clone: Other DNA variants within this sample encode the same CDR3. V usage is TRBV25-1 and J usage is TRBJ2-7; D not certain. Per germline, CDR1 MGHDK and CDR2 SYGVNS. V was cut by 1 base and J by 2 bases, with 9 bases left in between. CDR3 size: 14 residues. The CDR3 DNA reads as TGTGCCAGCAGTGAATCGGGCGGAACCTACGAGCAGTACTTC. Amino acid sequence: CASSESGGTYEQYF.

This clone appeared once. The chain combines TRBV7-8 with TRBJ1-4, with D possibly being TRBD1 (5 bases). The CDR3 has 16 residues. Germline V gene data show CDR1 as SGHVS and CDR2 as FQNEAQ. The V end lost 2 bases, the J end lost 4 bases, and 14 bases lay between the germline ends. The CDR3: CASSLSGGAFNEKLFF. In DNA, the CDR3 is TGTGCCAGCAGCTTAAGCGGGGGTGCATTTAATGAAAAACTGTTTTTT.

The CDR3 DNA reads TGTGCCAGCAGCTTCGGGACGAGGACTCCACACTACAATGAGCAGTTCTTC. It is translated as CASSFGTRTPHYNEQFF. The chain links TRBV5-4 to TRBJ2-1, with D perhaps matching TRBD1 or TRBD2 (5 bases each). The CDR3 has 17 residues. The germline V gene has CDR1 SGHNT and CDR2 YYREEE (reference sequence). Trimming pared 2 bases from V and 3 bases from J, leaving 18 bases between.

A remark on this clone: This sample includes further DNA sequences coding for the same CDR3. CDR3 amino acids: CASSSVGEQFF. The CDR3 nucleotides read TGTGCCAGCAGCTCCGTGGGTGAGCAGTTCTTC. This chain joins TRBV5-4 and TRBJ2-1; D gene uncertain. Germline V gene lookup returns CDR1 SGHNT and CDR2 YYREEE (reference sequence). The V end lost 3 bases, the J end lost 9 bases, and 7 bases lay between the germline ends. This CDR3 spans 11 amino acids.

The chain carries TRBV7-9 and TRBJ2-3; D tentatively fits TRBD1 or TRBD2 (5 bases each). The CDR3 is 14 residues long. Per the germline V gene, CDR1 is SEHNR and CDR2 is FQNEAQ (reference sequence). V lost 3 bases, J lost 9 bases, and 16 bases lay in between. The CDR3 is CASSFLRDLGTQYF. CDR3 in DNA: TGTGCCAGCAGCTTCCTCCGGGACCTAGGAACGCAGTATTTT. Filled out from reference TRBV7-9 and TRBJ2-3, the complete variable domain reads DTGVSQNPRHKITKRGQNVTFRCDPISEHNRLYWYRQTLGQGPEFLTYFQNEAQLEKSRLLSDRFSAERPKGSFSTLEIQRTEQGDSAMYLCASSFLRDLGTQYFGPGTRLTVL.

The chain employs TRBV9 and TRBJ2-5, with TRBD1 matching over 7 bases. From germline, CDR1 is SGDLS and CDR2 YYNGEE. The CDR3 sequence is 16 residues long. Trimming took 3 bases from V and 4 from J; bases not matched to a gene: 12. The CDR3 here is CASSAPGGIIRETQYF. CDR3 DNA sequence: TGTGCCAGCAGCGCCCCAGGGGGTATTATAAGAGAGACCCAGTACTTC.